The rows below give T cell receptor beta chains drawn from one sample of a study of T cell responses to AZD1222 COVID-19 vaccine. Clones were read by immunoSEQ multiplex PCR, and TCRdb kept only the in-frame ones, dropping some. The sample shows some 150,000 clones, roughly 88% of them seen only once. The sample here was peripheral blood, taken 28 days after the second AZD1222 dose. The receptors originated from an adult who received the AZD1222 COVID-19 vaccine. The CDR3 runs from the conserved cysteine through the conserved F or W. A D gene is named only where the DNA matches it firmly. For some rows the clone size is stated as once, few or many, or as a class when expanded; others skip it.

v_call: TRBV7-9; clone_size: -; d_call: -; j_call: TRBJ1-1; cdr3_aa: CASSLEQNTEAFF; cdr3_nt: TGTGCCAGCAGCTTAGAACAGAACACTGAAGCTTTCTTT
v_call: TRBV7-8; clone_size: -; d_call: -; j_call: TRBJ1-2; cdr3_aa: CASSLGQNRDGYTF; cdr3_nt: TGTGCCAGCAGCTTAGGACAGAATCGCGATGGCTACACCTTC
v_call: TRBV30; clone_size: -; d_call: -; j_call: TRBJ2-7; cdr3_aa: CAWSDGSRNEQYF; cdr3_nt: TGTGCCTGGAGTGATGGCAGTCGGAACGAGCAGTACTTC
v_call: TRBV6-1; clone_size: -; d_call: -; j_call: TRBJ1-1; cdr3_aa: CASSEGAGIGTEAFF; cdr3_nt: TGTGCCAGCAGTGAAGGGGCAGGGATAGGGACTGAAGCTTTCTTT
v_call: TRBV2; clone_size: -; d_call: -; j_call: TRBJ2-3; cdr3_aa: CASSSLPRTDTQYF; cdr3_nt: TGTGCCAGCTCATCTTTGCCTCGCACAGATACGCAGTATTTT
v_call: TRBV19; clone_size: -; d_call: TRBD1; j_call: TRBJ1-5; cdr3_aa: CASSITGARYSNQPQHF; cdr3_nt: TGTGCCAGTAGTATAACAGGGGCAAGGTATAGCAATCAGCCCCAGCATTTT
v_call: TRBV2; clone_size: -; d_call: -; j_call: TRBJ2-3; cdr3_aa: CASSGGLLYSTDTQYF; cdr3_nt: TGTGCCAGCAGTGGGGGGTTACTTTACAGCACAGATACGCAGTATTTT
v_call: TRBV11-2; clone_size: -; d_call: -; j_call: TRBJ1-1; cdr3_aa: CASSFHNTEAFF; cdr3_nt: TGTGCCAGCAGCTTCCATAACACTGAAGCTTTCTTT
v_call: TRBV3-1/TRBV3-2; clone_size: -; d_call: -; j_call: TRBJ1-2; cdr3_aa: CASSQDRTANYGYTF; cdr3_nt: TGTGCCAGCAGCCAAGATCGAACAGCTAACTATGGCTACACCTTC
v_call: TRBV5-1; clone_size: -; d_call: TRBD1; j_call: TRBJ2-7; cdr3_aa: CASSWDRTYEQYF; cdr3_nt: TGCGCCAGCAGCTGGGACAGAACCTACGAGCAGTACTTC
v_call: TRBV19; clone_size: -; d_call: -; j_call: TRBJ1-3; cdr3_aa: CASSRKRDGGNTIYF; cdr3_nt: TGTGCCAGTAGCCGGAAAAGGGACGGAGGAAACACCATATATTTT
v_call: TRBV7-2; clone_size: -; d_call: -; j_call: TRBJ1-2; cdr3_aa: CASSGHSGRNYGYTF; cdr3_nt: TGTGCCAGCAGCGGGCACTCAGGACGGAACTATGGCTACACCTTC
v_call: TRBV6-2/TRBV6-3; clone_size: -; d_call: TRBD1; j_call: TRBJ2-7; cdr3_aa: CASSSTDRGVLEQYF; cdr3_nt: TGTGCCAGCAGTTCCACCGACAGGGGGGTTCTCGAGCAGTACTTC
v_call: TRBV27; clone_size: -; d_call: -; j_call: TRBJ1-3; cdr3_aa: CASSKRSGNTIYF; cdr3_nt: TGTGCCAGCAGCAAACGCTCTGGAAACACCATATATTTT
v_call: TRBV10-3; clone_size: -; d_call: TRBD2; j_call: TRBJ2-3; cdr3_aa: CAIRLAGETDTQYF; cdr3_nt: TGTGCCATCAGACTAGCGGGGGAGACAGATACGCAGTATTTT
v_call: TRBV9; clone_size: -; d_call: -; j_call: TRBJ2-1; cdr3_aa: CASSVAHPSSYNEQFF; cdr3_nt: TGTGCCAGCAGCGTAGCTCACCCGAGCTCCTACAATGAGCAGTTCTTC
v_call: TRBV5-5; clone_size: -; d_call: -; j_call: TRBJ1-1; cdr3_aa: CASKTPLRTEAFF; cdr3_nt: TGTGCCAGCAAGACACCACTGAGGACTGAAGCTTTCTTT
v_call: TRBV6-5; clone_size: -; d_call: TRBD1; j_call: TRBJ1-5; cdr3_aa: CARGGTVPNQPQHF; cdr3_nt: TGTGCCAGGGGGGGGACAGTCCCAAATCAGCCCCAGCATTTT
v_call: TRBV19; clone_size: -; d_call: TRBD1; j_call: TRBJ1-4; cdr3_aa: CASSIDREPHEKLFF; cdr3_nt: TGTGCCAGTAGTATCGACAGGGAACCCCATGAAAAACTGTTTTTT
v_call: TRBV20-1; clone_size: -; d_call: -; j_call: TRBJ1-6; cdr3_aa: CSASKGFGSPLHF; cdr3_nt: TGCAGTGCTAGTAAGGGTTTTGGTTCACCCCTCCACTTT
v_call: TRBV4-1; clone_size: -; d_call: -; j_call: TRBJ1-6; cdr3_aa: CASSQTGPLSPLHF; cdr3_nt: TGCGCCAGCAGCCAGACAGGCCCGCTGTCACCCCTCCACTTT
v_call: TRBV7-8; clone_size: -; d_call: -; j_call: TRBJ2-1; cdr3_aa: CASSSGRGGLNEQFF; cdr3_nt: TGTGCCAGCAGCTCGGGACGTGGGGGTCTCAATGAGCAGTTCTTC
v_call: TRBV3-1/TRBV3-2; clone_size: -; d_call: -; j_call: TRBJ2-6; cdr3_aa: CASSQERGSGANVLTF; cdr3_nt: TGTGCCAGCAGCCAAGAAAGGGGCTCTGGGGCCAACGTCCTGACTTTC
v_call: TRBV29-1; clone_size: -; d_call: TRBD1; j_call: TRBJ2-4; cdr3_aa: CSVTGGTNIQYF; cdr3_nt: TGCAGCGTTACAGGGGGCACGAACATTCAGTACTTC
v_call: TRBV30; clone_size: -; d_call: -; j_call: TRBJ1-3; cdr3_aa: CALPGATGNTIYF; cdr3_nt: TGTGCCCTTCCGGGGGCAACTGGAAACACCATATATTTT
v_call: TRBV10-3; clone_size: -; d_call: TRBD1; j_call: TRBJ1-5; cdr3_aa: CAISIGTANQPQHF; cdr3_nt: TGTGCCATCAGTATAGGGACAGCAAATCAGCCCCAGCATTTT
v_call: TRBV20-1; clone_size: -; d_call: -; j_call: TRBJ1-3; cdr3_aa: CSASPPASGNTIYF; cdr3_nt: TGCAGTGCTAGTCCGCCAGCCTCTGGAAACACCATATATTTT
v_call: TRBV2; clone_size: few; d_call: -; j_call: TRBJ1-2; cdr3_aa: CASGREMAYGYTF; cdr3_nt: TGTGCCAGTGGCAGGGAAATGGCTTATGGCTACACCTTC
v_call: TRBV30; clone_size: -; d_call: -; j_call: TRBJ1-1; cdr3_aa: CAWSEPGMNTEAFF; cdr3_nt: TGTGCCTGGAGTGAGCCGGGAATGAACACTGAAGCTTTCTTT
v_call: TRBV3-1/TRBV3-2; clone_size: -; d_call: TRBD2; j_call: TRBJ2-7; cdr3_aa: CASSLSGGGYEQYF; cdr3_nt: TGTGCCAGCAGCCTTAGCGGGGGGGGCTACGAGCAGTACTTC
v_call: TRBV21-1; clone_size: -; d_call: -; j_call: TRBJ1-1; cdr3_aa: CASSNLGATEAFF; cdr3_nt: TGTGCCAGCAGCAATCTAGGGGCCACTGAAGCTTTCTTT
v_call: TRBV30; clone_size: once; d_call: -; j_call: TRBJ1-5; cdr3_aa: CAWTDGAQPQHF; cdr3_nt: TGTGCCTGGACCGACGGGGCACAGCCCCAGCATTTT
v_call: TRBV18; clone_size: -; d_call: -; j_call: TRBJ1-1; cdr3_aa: CASSPQGMNTEAFF; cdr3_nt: TGTGCCAGCTCACCACAAGGTATGAACACTGAAGCTTTCTTT
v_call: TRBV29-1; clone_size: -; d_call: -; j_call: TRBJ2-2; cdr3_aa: CSVLRGPNTGELFF; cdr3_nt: TGCAGCGTCCTCAGGGGTCCGAACACCGGGGAGCTGTTTTTT
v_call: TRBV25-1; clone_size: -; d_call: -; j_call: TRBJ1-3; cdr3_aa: CASSSKNTIYF; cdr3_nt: TGTGCCAGCAGCAGCAAAAACACCATATATTTT
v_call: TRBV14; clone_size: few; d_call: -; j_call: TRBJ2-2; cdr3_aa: CASSQFSGNYGELFF; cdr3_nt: TGTGCCAGCAGCCAATTCTCGGGGAATTACGGGGAGCTGTTTTTT
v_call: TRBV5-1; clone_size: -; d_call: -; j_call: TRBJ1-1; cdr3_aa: CASSFGGTTREAFF; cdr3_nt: TGCGCCAGCAGCTTCGGGGGAACAACTAGGGAAGCTTTCTTT
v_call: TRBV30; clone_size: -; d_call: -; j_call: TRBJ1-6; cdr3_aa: CASRPGSYNSPLHF; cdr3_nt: TGTGCCTCCCGCCCGGGCTCCTATAATTCACCCCTCCACTTT
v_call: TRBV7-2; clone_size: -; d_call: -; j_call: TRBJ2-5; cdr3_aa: CASRLQGGETQYF; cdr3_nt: TGTGCCAGCAGGTTACAGGGTGGAGAGACCCAGTACTTC
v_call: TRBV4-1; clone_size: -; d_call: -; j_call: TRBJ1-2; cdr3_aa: CASSPVGLNYGYTF; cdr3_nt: TGCGCCAGCAGCCCTGTGGGTCTTAACTATGGCTACACCTTC
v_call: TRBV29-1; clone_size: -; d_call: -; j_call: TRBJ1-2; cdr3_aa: CSVDDTYGYTF; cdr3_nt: TGCAGCGTTGATGATACCTATGGCTACACCTTC
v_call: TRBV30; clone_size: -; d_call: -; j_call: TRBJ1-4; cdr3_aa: CAWSRGQGGEKLFF; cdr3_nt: TGTGCCTGGAGTAGAGGGCAGGGTGGCGAAAAACTGTTTTTT
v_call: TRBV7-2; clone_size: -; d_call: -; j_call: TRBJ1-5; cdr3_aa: CASSLDKGNQPQHF; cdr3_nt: TGTGCCAGCAGCTTAGATAAAGGGAATCAGCCCCAGCATTTT
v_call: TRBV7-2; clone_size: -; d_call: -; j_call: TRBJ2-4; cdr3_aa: CASSLEAAANIQYF; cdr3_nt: TGTGCCAGCAGCTTAGAGGCAGCAGCCAACATTCAGTACTTC
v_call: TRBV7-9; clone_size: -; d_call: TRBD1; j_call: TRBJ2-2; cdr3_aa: CASSLSRQGRAVGELFF; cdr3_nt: TGTGCCAGCAGCTTATCCCGACAGGGTAGGGCGGTCGGGGAGCTGTTTTTT
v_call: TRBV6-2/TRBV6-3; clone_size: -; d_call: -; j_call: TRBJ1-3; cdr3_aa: CASSPLKDTIYF; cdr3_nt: TGTGCCAGCAGCCCCCTCAAGGACACCATATATTTT
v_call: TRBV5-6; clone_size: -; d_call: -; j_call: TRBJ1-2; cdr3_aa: CASSPGWQGYTF; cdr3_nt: TGTGCCAGCAGCCCGGGATGGCAGGGCTACACCTTC
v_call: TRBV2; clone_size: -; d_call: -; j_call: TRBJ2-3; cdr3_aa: CASRYESQADTQYF; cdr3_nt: TGTGCCAGCAGGTACGAGAGCCAGGCCGATACGCAGTATTTT
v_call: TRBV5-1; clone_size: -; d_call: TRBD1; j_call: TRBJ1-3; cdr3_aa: CASSLGQGSSAGNTIYF; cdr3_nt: TGCGCCAGCAGCCTCGGACAGGGGAGTTCGGCTGGAAACACCATATATTTT
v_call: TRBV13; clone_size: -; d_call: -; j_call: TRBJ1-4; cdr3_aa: CASSGYWDNEKLFF; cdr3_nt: TGTGCCAGCAGCGGCTACTGGGATAATGAAAAACTGTTTTTT
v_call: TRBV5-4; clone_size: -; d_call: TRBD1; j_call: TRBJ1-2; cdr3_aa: CASSFKGQGVYGYTF; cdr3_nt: TGTGCCAGCAGCTTTAAGGGACAGGGTGTTTATGGCTACACCTTC
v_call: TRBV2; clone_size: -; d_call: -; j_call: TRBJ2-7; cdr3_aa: CASSYQAPGGADEQYF; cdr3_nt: TGTGCCAGCTCGTACCAAGCGCCGGGGGGCGCGGACGAGCAGTACTTC